Detailed here is one TCR beta chain. What antigen it recognizes has not been identified. Base-call qualities are not available, and no considerably larger clone is one nucleotide away. TCRbeta CDR3 regions were amplified from genomic DNA by means of the immunoSEQ Assay, a bias-controlled multiplex PCR. The study's own analysis went as follows. The number of nucleated cells in each sample was estimated by amplification of reference gene primers within the assay. Sequence reads were collapsed and filtered to measure the absolute abundance of every unique TCRbeta CDR3 rearrangement. For each sample, productive Simpson clonality was calculated as the square root of Simpson's diversity index over productive rearrangements. In its TCRdb copy, this immuneACCESS table keeps in-frame sequences only and misses some clones. Where compared with another copy, unresolved V genes explain less than half of these, and the others have no known cause. D and trimming were read from the DNA, whereas the V and J calls and clone size are those reported in that table. The sample yields fewer than 250,000 clones; more than 75% were counted once. The ten largest clones take up 7.4% of the sample.

CDR1 and CDR2 are read off the germline V gene (reference sequence) as MNHNY and SVGAGI. The CDR3 covers 12 residues, taking in both the cysteine and the phenylalanine. The CDR3 DNA has 36 bases and is translated from base 1. After removal of 7 bases from V and 10 bases from J, the junction retains 8 bases not matched to a gene. These data belong to a study of blood T cell repertoires in COVID-19 (dated by TCRdb to between 2020 and 2021). Study-level background: Collaborator samples came from the United States, Italy and Spain and covered acute and convalescent phases of COVID-19. The material from the prospective study consisted of cDNA or gDNA derived from T cells, B-cell-depleted T cells, or PBMCs. The dataset comprised deeply sampled blood TCRbeta repertoires from subjects exposed to, actively infected with, or recovered from COVID-19. The repertoires were released in a freely available public database intended as a resource for research on the immune response to SARS-CoV-2. Samples came from the ongoing ImmuneRACE study (first 160 participants) plus 1,254 subjects from 6 global collaborators. The sample metadata nearly always contained a de-identified subject ID, COVID-19 status, age in years and sex. Where available, HLA class I and class II types were taken from metadata supplied by the sample provider and were not determined by assay-based typing. The paper as a whole reports these results and caveats: The amount of clinical and demographic metadata varied by source and participant and was provided uncurated.

In the prospective study, participants were about 18 to 90 years old, resided in fewer than 25 geographic areas of the United States, and were enrolled through a virtual design. In the prospective study, participants were assigned to cohorts based on the clinical history participants reported in a screening survey and a study questionnaire. In the prospective study, whole blood, serum and a nasopharyngeal or oropharyngeal swab were collected from each participant by mobile phlebotomists. Additional blood draws and questionnaires over an approximately two-month period could optionally be provided by prospective study participants. Prospective study blood samples were shipped either frozen or at room temperature before DNA extraction.

Recombination linked TRBV6-6 to TRBJ1-1; 8 central bases correspond to TRBD1. This clonotype was obtained from a woman aged 40 to 50 with acute COVID-19. The sample consisted of PBMCs or T cells enriched from blood (not recorded which). The CDR3 reads as follows: CASTPQGVTAFF. In nucleotides, the sequence is TGTGCCAGCACCCCACAGGGGGTGACAGCTTTCTTT.